Listed below are T cell receptor beta chains from one sample, sequenced in a study of identical twins' blood T cells. TCRdb ran MiXCR on the 5' RACE reads and lists one entry per CDR3 protein. There are roughly 380,000 distinct CDR3 sequences in the sample; about 28% occur only once, and about 6% lies in the top ten. The sample consisted of PBMCs. The receptors were gathered from a woman between 18 and 50 years old in good health. Both conserved end residues are part of each CDR3. The D gene is left open where the match is weak. The size field is filled for only some rows; it gives once, few, many or a size class.

V gene	J gene	clone size	CDR3 length	D gene	CDR3 protein	CDR3 DNA
TRBV2	TRBJ2-1	.	13	.	CASVGSEYNEQFF	TGTGCCAGCGTCGGCTCAGAATACAATGAGCAGTTCTTC
TRBV29-1	TRBJ1-4	.	13	.	CSVAWSTIEKLFF	TGCAGCGTCGCCTGGTCAACTATTGAAAAACTGTTTTTT
TRBV7-8	TRBJ2-1	.	13	.	CASSPGGVNEQFF	TGTGCCAGCAGCCCCGGCGGGGTGAATGAGCAGTTCTTC
TRBV10-2	TRBJ2-1	once	14	TRBD2	CASSDQRGYNDQFF	TGCGCCAGCAGTGACCAGCGGGGATACAATGACCAGTTCTTC
TRBV30	TRBJ1-1	few	13	TRBD1	CAWSAPHRGQAFF	TGTGCCTGGAGTGCGCCCCACAGGGGACAAGCTTTCTTT
TRBV7-9	TRBJ1-1	.	15	.	CASSPTGHKNTEAFF	TGTGCCAGCAGCCCCACAGGACACAAGAACACTGAAGCTTTCTTT
TRBV7-2	TRBJ2-2	many	11	.	CASSLSGELFF	TGTGCCAGCAGTTTATCCGGGGAGCTGTTTTTT
TRBV14	TRBJ1-4	.	15	.	CASSQPRSTYEKLFF	TGTGCCAGCAGCCAGCCCCGCAGCACTTATGAAAAACTGTTTTTT
TRBV4-3	TRBJ2-5	few	15	TRBD2	CASSQETAGGETQYF	TGCGCCAGCAGCCAAGAAACAGCGGGGGGAGAGACCCAGTACTTC
TRBV10-1	TRBJ1-1	few	14	.	CASSTTASGTEAFF	TGCGCCAGCAGTACGACGGCCAGCGGCACTGAAGCTTTCTTT
TRBV20-1	TRBJ2-7	.	13	.	CSARGTCSYEQYF	TGCAGTGCTAGAGGGACGTGTTCCTACGAGCAGTACTTC
TRBV7-9	TRBJ1-2	few	13	.	CASSPEGKYGYTF	TGTGCCAGCAGCCCCGAGGGGAAGTATGGCTACACCTTC
TRBV6-6	TRBJ1-5	.	15	.	CASSYSQGVRQPQHF	TGTGCCAGCAGTTACTCACAAGGGGTCCGTCAGCCCCAGCATTTT
TRBV29-1	TRBJ2-7	.	13	.	CSVEGQETYEQYF	TGCAGCGTTGAAGGACAAGAAACCTACGAGCAGTACTTC
TRBV25-1	TRBJ1-2	.	13	TRBD1	CASSARDRTGYTF	TGTGCCAGCAGTGCCCGGGACAGGACTGGCTACACCTTC
TRBV4-1	TRBJ2-2	.	13	.	CASSQAVTGELFF	TGCGCCAGCAGCCAAGCGGTCACCGGGGAGCTGTTTTTT
TRBV7-2	TRBJ2-5	.	15	TRBD2	CASSLGLAGQETQYF	TGTGCCAGCAGCTTAGGACTAGCGGGACAAGAGACCCAGTACTTC
TRBV24-1	TRBJ2-7	many	12	.	CATSDVSYEQYF	TGTGCCACCAGTGATGTTAGCTACGAGCAGTACTTC
TRBV19	TRBJ2-4	.	12	TRBD1	CASRDRDRIQYF	TGTGCCAGTAGGGACAGGGATCGCATTCAGTACTTC
TRBV2	TRBJ2-3	.	14	.	CASRTGVATDTQYF	TGTGCCAGCAGAACCGGAGTGGCCACAGATACGCAGTATTTT
TRBV29-1	TRBJ1-1	.	10	.	CSVQGTEAFF	TGCAGCGTTCAGGGGACTGAAGCTTTCTTT
TRBV6-6	TRBJ2-2	many	18	.	CASSFMNWGTGKGRELFF	TGTGCCAGCAGTTTCATGAATTGGGGTACAGGGAAAGGGAGGGAGCTGTTTTTT
TRBV6-2/TRBV6-3	TRBJ2-1	few	13	.	CASNPVQYNEQFF	TGTGCCAGCAACCCAGTTCAATACAATGAGCAGTTCTTC
TRBV7-9	TRBJ1-2	.	15	TRBD1	CASSLALGQGDGYTF	TGTGCCAGCAGCTTAGCTTTGGGACAGGGGGATGGCTACACCTTC
TRBV6-6	TRBJ2-2	.	16	TRBD2	CASSYSTVGGLGELFF	TGTGCCAGCAGTTACTCGACGGTGGGAGGGCTAGGGGAGCTGTTTTTT
TRBV12-3/TRBV12-4	TRBJ2-1	few	15	.	CASSSPTLGPNEQFF	TGTGCCAGCAGTTCCCCCACCCTAGGACCTAATGAGCAGTTCTTC
TRBV2	TRBJ2-2	many	15	.	CASSSSASGTGELFF	TGTGCCTCAAGTAGTTCAGCGTCGGGCACCGGGGAGCTGTTTTTT
TRBV13	TRBJ1-2	.	13	.	CASSLYPGSGYTF	TGTGCCAGCAGCTTATACCCGGGGAGTGGCTACACCTTC
TRBV12-3/TRBV12-4	TRBJ2-2	.	15	TRBD2	CASSTGGSPTGELFF	TGTGCCAGCAGTACGGGAGGGTCGCCCACCGGGGAGCTGTTTTTT
TRBV29-1	TRBJ2-2	many	14	.	CSVHRSANTGELFF	TGCAGCGTTCACAGGTCCGCGAACACCGGGGAGCTGTTTTTT
TRBV21-1	TRBJ2-1	few	16	.	CASSKETSGSYNEQFF	TGTGCCAGCAGCAAGGAGACTAGCGGGTCCTACAATGAGCAGTTCTTC
TRBV6-5	TRBJ1-1	.	14	.	CASSYAGLNTEAFF	TGTGCCAGCAGTTATGCAGGGTTGAACACTGAAGCTTTCTTT
TRBV27	TRBJ2-7	few	15	TRBD1	CASSFQSHGQGEQYF	TGTGCCAGCAGTTTTCAGTCACACGGACAGGGCGAGCAGTACTTC
TRBV21-1	TRBJ1-1	few	14	.	CASSKLGAGTEAFF	TGTGCCAGCAGCAAGCTCGGTGCGGGCACTGAAGCTTTCTTT
TRBV7-9	TRBJ2-1	few	13	.	CASSSAPIHEQFF	TGTGCCAGCAGCTCTGCCCCCATCCATGAGCAGTTCTTC
TRBV5-1	TRBJ2-3	.	14	TRBD2	CASSLGAGLDTQYF	TGCGCCAGCAGCTTGGGAGCGGGATTGGATACGCAGTATTTT
TRBV29-1	TRBJ2-1	few	13	TRBD1	CSAGTVMGDEQFF	TGCAGCGCAGGGACAGTGATGGGCGATGAGCAGTTCTTC
TRBV12-5	TRBJ2-4	.	12	.	CASGLAKNIQYF	TGTGCTAGTGGTTTAGCCAAAAACATTCAGTACTTC
TRBV5-6	TRBJ2-7	.	14	.	CASSSVDISYEQYF	TGTGCCAGCAGCTCCGTCGACATCTCCTACGAGCAGTACTTC
TRBV3-1	TRBJ2-1	few	16	TRBD2	CASRAKLAGPPQEQFF	TGTGCCAGCAGGGCTAAACTAGCGGGCCCTCCCCAAGAGCAGTTCTTC
TRBV20-1	TRBJ1-5	.	16	TRBD1	CSAGKPGQSSNQPQHF	TGCAGTGCTGGAAAACCGGGACAGAGCAGCAATCAGCCCCAGCATTTT
TRBV7-2	TRBJ2-3	many	16	TRBD2	CASSLVGRALADTQYF	TGTGCCAGCAGCTTAGTTGGGAGGGCTCTTGCAGATACGCAGTATTTT
TRBV20-1	TRBJ1-2	.	14	TRBD1	CSAPRTGPNYGYTF	TGCAGTGCTCCTAGGACAGGTCCGAACTATGGCTACACCTTC
TRBV29-1	TRBJ1-1	many	13	.	CSVAKQGGTEAFF	TGCAGCGTTGCCAAGCAGGGAGGCACTGAAGCTTTCTTT
TRBV6-6	TRBJ1-1	few	14	TRBD1	CASGQGAMNTEAFF	TGTGCCTCCGGACAGGGGGCAATGAACACTGAAGCTTTCTTT
TRBV7-8	TRBJ1-1	.	13	.	CASSAYQVSEAFF	TGTGCCAGCAGCGCCTATCAGGTATCTGAAGCTTTCTTT
TRBV5-1	TRBJ2-3	few	14	.	CASSLYIGTDTQYF	TGCGCCAGCAGCTTATATATAGGCACAGATACGCAGTATTTT
TRBV9	TRBJ2-1	few	15	.	CASSVSGALYNEQFF	TGTGCCAGCAGCGTATCAGGGGCATTATACAATGAGCAGTTCTTC
TRBV27	TRBJ1-4	few	12	.	CASGQPNEKLFF	TGTGCCAGTGGACAGCCTAATGAAAAACTGTTTTTT
TRBV29-1	TRBJ1-4	.	12	.	CSVVGLDEKLFF	TGCAGCGTTGTAGGGCTGGATGAAAAACTGTTTTTT
TRBV7-8	TRBJ2-7	.	11	.	CASSFQVEQYF	TGTGCCAGCAGCTTCCAGGTCGAGCAGTACTTC
TRBV9	TRBJ1-4	.	15	.	CASSASGGIREKLFF	TGTGCCAGCAGCGCTTCGGGTGGTATTCGAGAAAAACTGTTTTTT
TRBV5-4	TRBJ1-3	.	14	.	CASRPDRTGNTIYF	TGTGCCAGCAGACCCGACAGGACTGGAAACACCATATATTTT
TRBV10-3	TRBJ1-6	.	14	.	CAIKEEVDNSPLHF	TGTGCCATCAAGGAAGAGGTAGACAATTCACCCCTCCACTTT
TRBV6-5	TRBJ2-2	many	14	.	CASRSMGDTGELFF	TGTGCCAGCAGGAGTATGGGGGACACCGGGGAGCTGTTTTTT
TRBV6-4	TRBJ2-3	many	15	.	CASSDSGGSTDTQYF	TGTGCCAGCAGTGACTCGGGGGGCAGCACAGATACGCAGTATTTT
TRBV9	TRBJ2-2	.	17	TRBD1	CASSTTSGTGHTGELFF	TGTGCCAGCAGCACAACCTCCGGGACAGGGCACACCGGGGAGCTGTTTTTT
TRBV29-1	TRBJ1-4	few	12	TRBD1	CSAGQGPEKLFF	TGCAGCGCCGGACAGGGCCCTGAAAAACTGTTTTTT
TRBV7-9	TRBJ2-7	.	15	TRBD2	CASSFRVSGPYEQYF	TGTGCCAGCAGCTTTCGTGTTAGCGGGCCTTACGAGCAGTACTTC
TRBV20-1	TRBJ2-2	.	14	TRBD1	CSAREQGTVGELFF	TGCAGTGCTAGAGAACAGGGGACGGTCGGGGAGCTGTTTTTT